This TCR beta chain was identified during a study of blood T cell repertoires in COVID-19. Study context: The origin of the acute and convalescent COVID-19 samples was the United States, Italy and Spain. In each case, the material was cDNA or gDNA derived from T cells, B-cell-depleted T cells, or PBMCs.

Germline loops: CDR1 MNHEY, CDR2 SVGAGI. The CDR3 totals 15 residues. After removal of 4 bases from V and 5 bases from J, the junction contained 7 bases not matched to a gene. In the authors' methods: Reference gene primer amplification gave estimated nucleated cell counts. TCRdb's copy holds only in-frame clones and misses some; the assay was immunoSEQ multiplex PCR. V and J calls plus clone size are reproduced from that table; the DNA served to infer D and trimming. The sample lists 200,000 to 250,000 clones; around 84% were seen once. The sequencing sample was made of peripheral blood. The receptor's source is a woman over 75 with active or convalescent COVID-19. The chain carries TRBV6-5 and TRBJ1-1; 10 positions match TRBD1. The CDR3 here is CASSSSDRGLTEAFF. The CDR3 DNA follows: TGTGCCAGCAGTTCCTCTGACAGGGGGCTTACTGAAGCTTTCTTT.